The 8 T cell receptor beta chains presented below share a single source sample, sequenced in a study of T cells after yellow fever vaccination. Via MiXCR, TCRdb re-called the 5' RACE reads, giving one row per CDR3 protein. Of around 260,000 distinct CDR3 sequences listed, 5.2% are singletons. The starting material was CD4+ T cells sorted from PBMCs, obtained on the day of the yellow fever booster vaccination. The source is a man younger than 35 who received the YFV17D yellow fever vaccine.

A few counts support this clonotype. This rearrangement joins TRBV6-2 or TRBV6-3 to TRBJ2-1, with D maybe TRBD2 (5 bases). V lost 4 bases to trimming and J lost 10 bases, with 8 bases between them. The germline V gene encodes CDR1 MNHEY and CDR2 SVGEGT. This CDR3 has 11 amino acids. Written as DNA, the CDR3 is TGTGCCAGCAGTTTTAGCGTGGAGCAGTTCTTC. Translated, it gives CASSFSVEQFF.

This clonotype was counted between two and nine times. The chain uses TRBV18 and TRBJ2-7; the match to TRBD1 covers 9 bases. The ends lost 5 bases at V and 3 bases at J; junction bases unmatched: 14. CDR3 length: 17 amino acids. Germline V lookup: CDR1 KGHSH, CDR2 LQKENI. This chain's CDR3 is CASSAASPGTGRYEQYF. CDR3 DNA sequence: TGTGCCAGCTCAGCCGCTTCGCCCGGGACAGGGCGCTACGAGCAGTACTTC.

This clonotype was seen repeatedly, ten times or more. The chain carries TRBV9 and TRBJ2-3; tentatively, D is TRBD2 (5 bases). The length of the CDR3 is 12 residues. Trimming pared 7 bases from V and 6 bases from J, leaving 12 bases between. Germline V gene lookup returns CDR1 SGDLS and CDR2 YYNGEE. CDR3 loop: CASASPSDTQYF. The CDR3 DNA sequence: TGTGCCAGCGCCTCCCCTAGCGATACGCAGTATTTT.

The table lists this clonotype with many counts. The J gene is TRBJ1-2, the V gene TRBV4-3; 7 bases line up with TRBD1. This CDR3 spans 18 amino acids. Germline loops: CDR1 LGHNA, CDR2 YSLEER. V dropped 4 bases and J dropped 2; count of bases not matched to a gene: 16. Here the CDR3 reads CASSPPAGTEGPNYGYTF. Written as DNA, the CDR3 is TGCGCCAGCAGCCCACCCGCGGGGACAGAGGGACCCAACTATGGCTACACCTTC.

The chain joins TRBV7-2 to TRBJ2-3; maybe TRBD1 (6 bases). Per germline, CDR1 SGHTA and CDR2 FQGNSA. Trimming cost V 1 base and J 7 bases, with 12 bases left between them. CDR3 length: 14 amino acids. CDR3: CASSLDRVRNTQYF. For the CDR3, the DNA is TGTGCCAGCAGCTTAGACAGGGTTAGGAATACGCAGTATTTT.

The chain couples TRBV6-1 to TRBJ1-1; 7 nucleotides agree with TRBD1. This CDR3 has 15 amino acids. Germline V gene data show CDR1 as MNHNS and CDR2 as SASEGT. Losses at the gene ends were 1 base for V and 5 bases for J; bases not matched to a gene: 7. CDR3 in DNA: TGTGCCAGCAGTGAAGTTAGACAGGGAGGGACTGAAGCTTTCTTT. Amino acid sequence: CASSEVRQGGTEAFF.

The gene calls are TRBV16 and TRBJ2-3; D remains ambiguous. Germline CDR1 KGHSY, CDR2 FQNENV. V lost 0 bases to trimming and J lost 5 bases, with 3 bases between them. This CDR3 contains 12 residues. The CDR3 region is CASSQSVDTQYF. CDR3 bases: TGTGCCAGCAGCCAATCGGTAGATACGCAGTATTTT. The full variable domain, its missing parts supplied by reference TRBV16 and TRBJ2-3, is GEEVAQTPKHLVRGEGQKAKLYCAPIKGHSYVFWYQQVLKNEFKFLISFQNENVFDETGMPKERFSAKCLPNSPCSLEIQATKLEDSAVYFCASSQSVDTQYFGPGTRLTVL.

A note on this clonotype: Since a much larger clone is just one base distant, this may be a read error. The rearrangement uses TRBV4-1 and TRBJ2-2, with 8 positions matching TRBD2. CDR1 and CDR2 (germline): MGHRA, YSYEKL. This CDR3 has 16 amino acids. The V segment lost 2 bases and the J segment 4 bases; nucleotides outside the gene matches: 6. The CDR3 loop is CASSQLAGGITGELFF. In DNA, the CDR3 is TGCGCCAGCAGCCAACTCGCGGGGGGTATCACCGGGGAGCTGTTTTTT.